A single sample is the source of the 30 T cell receptor beta chains below, sequenced in a study of T cell responses to AZD1222 COVID-19 vaccine. Assay: immunoSEQ multiplex PCR; the TCRdb copy retains only in-frame clones and omits some. The repertoire holds roughly 150,000 clones, with around 92% as singletons. The material was peripheral blood, obtained on day 0 of AZD1222 vaccination. The receptors were sampled from an adult in good health.

This chain connects TRBV7-2 to TRBJ1-2; no clear D gene. Germline V lookup: CDR1 SGHTA, CDR2 FQGNSA. The CDR3 is 12 residues long. The V gene lost 5 bases and the J gene lost 4 bases, with 8 bases spanning the gap. This chain's CDR3 is CASSIRSYGYTF. CDR3 coding DNA: TGTGCCAGCAGCATCAGGAGCTATGGCTACACCTTC. Combining the CDR3 with reference TRBV7-2 and TRBJ1-2 gives the whole variable domain GAGVSQSPSNKVTEKGKDVELRCDPISGHTALYWYRQSLGQGLEFLIYFQGNSAPDKSGLPSDRFSAERTGGSVSTLTIQRTQQEDSAVYLCASSIRSYGYTFGSGTRLTVV.

The genes are TRBV7-9 and TRBJ1-1; weak D call: TRBD1 (5 bases). Germline loops: CDR1 SEHNR, CDR2 FQNEAQ (reference sequence). The CDR3 runs 14 residues. With 3 bases removed from V and 5 bases from J, the gap between germline ends came to 13 bases. The CDR3 spells CASSLVGGGTEAFF. The CDR3 DNA is TGTGCCAGCAGCTTGGTTGGGGGAGGAACTGAAGCTTTCTTT.

This clone was seen a single time. J is TRBJ2-3 and V is TRBV14; D may be TRBD2 (6 bases). CDR3 length equals 13 residues. V was trimmed by 5 bases and J by 3 bases, leaving 9 bases between them. Germline CDR1 reads SGHDN; CDR2 reads FVKESK. The CDR3 region is CASSRDLTDTQYF. The CDR3 DNA reads TGTGCCAGCAGCAGGGACTTAACAGATACGCAGTATTTT. Full variable domain (missing parts from reference TRBV14 and TRBJ2-3): EAGVTQFPSHSVIEKGQTVTLRCDPISGHDNLYWYRRVMGKEIKFLLHFVKESKQDESGMPNNRFLAERTGGTYSTLKVQPAELEDSGVYFCASSRDLTDTQYFGPGTRLTVL.

The rearrangement uses TRBV7-6 and TRBJ2-3, with D possibly being TRBD2 (6 bases). Between the trimmed V and J ends, which lost 1 base and 1 base, there was a span of 9 bases. The CDR3 spans 15 residues. Germline-derived CDR1 and CDR2 are SGHVS and FNYEAQ. CDR3 loop: CASSLVPSGTDTQYF. In DNA, the CDR3 is TGTGCCAGCAGCTTAGTTCCTAGCGGCACAGATACGCAGTATTTT.

The chain has TRBV12-5 and TRBJ1-6, with TRBD1 as a possible D gene (5 bases). V was cut by 0 bases and J by 11 bases, with 17 bases left in between. The germline V gene has CDR1 LGHNT and CDR2 FRNRAP. The CDR3 sequence is 16 residues long. The CDR3 DNA is TGTGCTAGTGGTTTGGTAGTGCGACGGGGCCTGGCACCCCTCCACTTT. Its protein product is CASGLVVRRGLAPLHF.

This clone has only one observation. The chain employs TRBV28 and TRBJ2-3; D might be TRBD1 (6 bases). Trimming stripped 8 bases from V and 3 bases from J, with 21 bases between. The CDR3 totals 16 residues. Germline V lookup: CDR1 MDHEN, CDR2 SYDVKM. The DNA of the CDR3 is TGTGCCAGCCTTCCTCTTATTGGACAGCCTACAGATACGCAGTATTTT. Protein: CASLPLIGQPTDTQYF.

The chain couples TRBV10-3 to TRBJ1-1, with a tentative D call TRBD1 (6 bases). CDR3 length: 16 residues. CDR1 is ENHRY and CDR2 is SYGVKD in the germline V gene. Between the trimmed V and J ends, which lost 0 bases and 1 base, there was a span of 12 bases. The CDR3 nucleotides read TGTGCCATCAGTGAGTCGAGGGGGAGGAGGAACACTGAAGCTTTCTTT. Translation gives CAISESRGRRNTEAFF.

The rearrangement links TRBV28 to TRBJ1-6, with D uncertain. The CDR3 has 17 amino acids. The V gene's germline CDR1 is MDHEN and CDR2 SYDVKM. Trimming removed 5 bases at V and 1 base at J, with 15 bases between. This CDR3 reads CASSPGRLGSYNSPLHF. CDR3 in DNA: TGTGCCAGCAGTCCGGGCCGCCTGGGGTCCTATAATTCACCCCTCCACTTT.

The V and J genes are TRBV27 and TRBJ2-1, with 8 nucleotides matching TRBD2. CDR3 length equals 18 residues. Per germline, CDR1 MNHEY and CDR2 SMNVEV (reference sequence). Trimming at V came to 5 bases and at J to 4 bases, leaving 16 bases not matched to a gene. CDR3 amino acids: CASSPRGAAGGGYNEQFF. CDR3 DNA: TGTGCCAGCAGTCCCAGAGGAGCGGCGGGGGGCGGGTACAATGAGCAGTTCTTC.

V gene TRBV21-1 combines with J gene TRBJ2-1. TRBV21-1 counts as a pseudogene. The CDR3 contains 15 residues. The CDR3 loop reads CASESEVSGYNEQFF. Here the CDR3 DNA reads TGTGCCAGCGAATCGGAAGTAAGTGGCTACAATGAGCAGTTCTTC.

The chain is built from TRBV11-2 and TRBJ2-1; 11 nucleotides match TRBD2. V gave up 4 bases and J gave up 10 bases; unmatched junction bases: 9. Germline V gives CDR1 SGHAT, CDR2 FQNNGV. This CDR3 has 15 amino acids. CDR3 sequence (DNA): TGTGCCAGCAGCTCCCGACTTAGCGGGGGGGCAGAGCAGTTCTTC. It codes for CASSSRLSGGAEQFF.

The genes are TRBV7-9 and TRBJ1-6, with D uncertain. The germline V and J ends were trimmed by 5 bases and 8 bases, with 13 bases remaining between them. Germline assignment: CDR1 SEHNR and CDR2 FQNEAQ (reference sequence). This CDR3 has 14 amino acids. This chain's CDR3 is CASSPPRAHSPLHF. The DNA of the CDR3 is TGTGCCAGCAGCCCCCCTAGGGCCCATTCACCCCTCCACTTT.

The CDR3 DNA follows: TGCGCCAGCAGCTCCCCCCCCGGACTAGCGGGGAGTAATCTCTACAATGAGCAGTTCTTC. As protein: CASSSPPGLAGSNLYNEQFF. V gene TRBV5-1 combines with J gene TRBJ2-1; 12 nucleotides align to TRBD2. From germline, CDR1 is SGHRS and CDR2 YFSETQ. Germline trimming cut 3 bases from V and 3 bases from J; bases unmatched to any gene: 16. The length of the CDR3 is 20 residues.

This clone was observed once. This chain uses TRBV18 with TRBJ2-3; 9 nucleotides line up with TRBD1. The CDR3 covers 15 residues. V trimming: 3 bases; J trimming: 3 bases; junction bases outside the gene matches: 4. Germline CDR1 KGHSH, CDR2 LQKENI. In nucleotides, the CDR3 is TGTGCCAGCTCACCGGGGACAGGGAGTACAGATACGCAGTATTTT. This encodes CASSPGTGSTDTQYF.

The chain has TRBV7-3 and TRBJ2-3, with 14 nucleotides matching TRBD2. Looked up from germline, CDR1 is SGHTA and CDR2 is FQGTGA. This CDR3 region has 17 residues. V was clipped by 4 bases and J by 5 bases; unmatched bases: 8. CDR3 amino acids: CASSSLGLAGGRDTQYF. In DNA form, the CDR3 reads TGTGCCAGCAGCTCCCTAGGACTAGCGGGAGGACGAGATACGCAGTATTTT.

CDR3 coding DNA: TGTGCCAGCTCACCCGGGACGACTGGAAACACCATATATTTT. Its translation is CASSPGTTGNTIYF. The chain couples TRBV18 to TRBJ1-3, with D possibly matching TRBD1 (5 bases). Trimming removed 3 bases at V and 2 bases at J, with 8 bases between. This CDR3 is built from 14 residues. Germline assignment: CDR1 KGHSH and CDR2 LQKENI.

J is TRBJ2-3 and V is TRBV27; 9 nucleotides agree with TRBD1. Losses at the gene ends were 0 bases for V and 5 bases for J; bases not matched to a gene: 3. The germline gives CDR1 MNHEY, CDR2 SMNVEV (reference sequence). The CDR3 sequence is 15 residues long. CDR3 in amino acids: CASSLSTGGVDTQYF. CDR3 coding DNA: TGTGCCAGCAGTTTATCGACAGGGGGGGTAGATACGCAGTATTTT.

V is TRBV30 and J is TRBJ2-5; D could derive from TRBD1 or TRBD2 (6 bases each). This CDR3 has 16 amino acids. Trimming cost V 5 bases and J 1 base, with 20 bases left between them. The V gene's germline CDR1 is GTSNPN and CDR2 SVGIG (reference sequence). This chain's CDR3 is CAWSVGIGGRQETQYF. The CDR3 DNA reads as TGTGCCTGGTCAGTCGGGATAGGGGGGCGCCAAGAGACCCAGTACTTC.

The V call is TRBV6-5, the J call TRBJ2-4, with D unclear. V lost 6 bases and J 5 bases, leaving 11 bases between the germline ends. CDR3 size: 13 residues. CDR1 is MNHEY, CDR2 SVGAGI, per germline. CDR3 amino acids: CASSLGTENIQYF. The DNA for the CDR3 is TGTGCCAGCAGCCTCGGCACGGAAAACATTCAGTACTTC.

V and J are TRBV6-5 and TRBJ1-2, with D unclear. With 2 bases removed from V and 2 bases from J, the gap between germline ends came to 6 bases. Per germline, CDR1 MNHEY and CDR2 SVGAGI. The CDR3 is 13 residues long. CDR3 protein: CASSYAGNYGYTF. CDR3 nucleotide sequence: TGTGCCAGCAGTTACGCGGGGAACTATGGCTACACCTTC.

V usage is TRBV5-3 and J usage is TRBJ2-5; D is undetermined. TRBV5-3 is labeled an ORF, and its function is uncertain. The CDR3 is 16 residues long. V was trimmed by 2 bases and J by 5 bases, leaving 19 bases between them. CDR3 bases: TGTGCCAGAAGCTTTCGACTCAACCCTCTCGGGGAGACCCAGTACTTC. Protein product: CARSFRLNPLGETQYF.

For this clone: One end of the junction does not line up with germline, which may come from a read error. V and J are TRBV28 and TRBJ2-7, with 9 bases that match TRBD1. CDR1 is MDHEN and CDR2 is SYDVKM in the germline V gene. The CDR3 is made up of 12 amino acids. The CDR3 here is CASTTGGFEQYF. Here the CDR3 DNA reads TGTGCAAGCACGACAGGGGGGTTCGAGCAGTACTTC.

V usage is TRBV5-1 and J usage is TRBJ2-1, with 10 bases fitting TRBD2. V lost 7 bases and J lost 4; bases outside the gene matches: 8. CDR1 SGHRS and CDR2 YFSETQ come from the germline V gene. The CDR3 has 15 residues. This CDR3 reads CASGITSGAYNEQFF. The CDR3 DNA reads as TGCGCCAGCGGGATAACTAGCGGGGCTTACAATGAGCAGTTCTTC.

The gene calls are TRBV6-4 and TRBJ2-5, with TRBD2 matching 10 bases. Germline-derived CDR1 and CDR2 are MRHNA and SNTAGT. V shed 0 bases, J shed 2 bases, and the junction held 0 bases outside the gene matches. This CDR3 is 15 amino acids long. The DNA of the CDR3 is TGTGCCAGCAGTGACTCTAGCGGGGGGCAAGAGACCCAGTACTTC. It specifies CASSDSSGGQETQYF.

V gene TRBV7-8 combines with J gene TRBJ2-7; D is uncertain. V shed 3 bases and J shed 1 base, with 10 bases lying between them. In germline, CDR1 is SGHVS, CDR2 FQNEAQ. This CDR3 has 14 amino acids. CDR3 in DNA: TGTGCCAGCAGCTTCGTGGACGGATCCTACGAGCAGTACTTC. Protein: CASSFVDGSYEQYF.

The chain is built from TRBV6-4 and TRBJ1-1; 11 bases align to TRBD1. Germline values: CDR1 MRHNA, CDR2 SNTAGT. V lost 4 bases, J lost 4 bases, and 5 bases stayed unmatched. CDR3 size: 15 residues. DNA of the CDR3: TGTGCCAGCAGTGGCCCCGGGACAGGGGGCACTGAAGCTTTCTTT. It codes for CASSGPGTGGTEAFF.

The CDR3 here is CASSQDLRPRGGNTIYF. Written as DNA, the CDR3 is TGTGCCAGCAGCCAAGATCTGAGACCGAGAGGTGGAAACACCATATATTTT. This rearrangement joins TRBV3-1 (or the pseudogene TRBV3-2) to TRBJ1-3; no reliable D call. Germline V gene sequence: CDR1 LGHDT, CDR2 YNNKEL (reference sequence). The CDR3 covers 17 residues. Trimming took 0 bases from V and 3 from J, leaving 15 bases between them.

This chain connects TRBV19 to TRBJ1-2, with D perhaps matching TRBD1 (6 bases). This CDR3 comprises 14 residues. The V gene's germline CDR1 is LNHDA and CDR2 SQIVND (reference sequence). The ends were cut back, 2 bases at V and 0 bases at J, with 7 bases in the middle. The CDR3 DNA reads as TGTGCCAGTAGTATAACAGGGACTAACTATGGCTACACCTTC. Amino acid sequence: CASSITGTNYGYTF.

V is TRBV2 and J is TRBJ1-4, with 7 positions matching TRBD1. The CDR3 covers 15 residues. Unmatched junction bases numbered 12, after V lost 7 bases and J lost 7 bases. Germline CDR1 and CDR2: SNHLY and FYNNEI. The CDR3: CASTEREQGREKLFF. The CDR3 DNA follows: TGTGCCAGCACCGAACGGGAACAGGGGCGTGAAAAACTGTTTTTT.

The sample holds a few counts of this clone. The CDR3 is CASSPIRDSFYEQYF. CDR3 sequence (DNA): TGTGCCAGCAGCCCTATCCGGGACTCCTTCTACGAGCAGTACTTC. The rearrangement links TRBV9 to TRBJ2-7; a possible D gene is TRBD2 (6 bases). V gave up 4 bases and J gave up 3 bases, with 17 bases separating them. Germline loops: CDR1 SGDLS, CDR2 YYNGEE. This CDR3 has 15 amino acids.